Below are 8 T cell receptor beta chains sequenced from a single sample in a study of beta chain features in type 1 diabetes. Their antigen targets remain unknown. Study results and limitations: There was a moderate but significant shortening of TCRB CDR3s in all four CD4+ subsets of Type 1 diabetes patients.

Sequencing targeted expressed TCRB transcripts, as all isolated RNA had been reverse transcribed. Some clones are missing from TCRdb's copy, which holds only in-frame ones; the method was immunoSEQ multiplex PCR. The sample consists of hundreds of thousands of clones, over 12% of them appearing once. Specimen: naive CD4+ T cells from blood. Source of these receptors: a man younger than 35 with type 1 diabetes.

The chain combines TRBV11-2 with TRBJ2-1; TRBD2 is a possible D gene (6 bases). Germline values: CDR1 SGHAT, CDR2 FQNNGV. Trimming stripped 5 bases from V and 3 bases from J, with 17 bases between. CDR3 length equals 16 residues. This CDR3 reads CASSPQEGGDYNEQFF. The CDR3 DNA sequence: TGTGCCAGCAGCCCCCAGGAGGGCGGGGACTACAATGAGCAGTTCTTC. The full variable domain, rest sourced from reference TRBV11-2 and TRBJ2-1, is EAGVAQSPRYKIIEKRQSVAFWCNPISGHATLYWYQQILGQGPKLLIQFQNNGVVDDSQLPKDRFSAERLKGVDSTLKIQPAKLEDSAVYLCASSPQEGGDYNEQFFGPGTRLTVL.

J is TRBJ2-1 and V is TRBV10-3; 13 bases match TRBD2. The germline V gene has CDR1 ENHRY and CDR2 SYGVKD. The trim removed 8 bases at V and 8 bases at J, leaving 9 bases unmatched. The CDR3 has 15 amino acids. The CDR3 sequence is CAIAGGTSGKDEQFF. The CDR3 nucleotides are TGTGCCATCGCCGGCGGGACTAGCGGGAAGGATGAGCAGTTCTTC.

The CDR3 here is CTSQVTTLAPTQYF. The DNA of the CDR3 is TGCACCAGCCAAGTCACGACACTAGCGCCGACCCAGTACTTC. The chain combines TRBV1 with TRBJ2-5; the D segment call TRBD2 is taken from the table without a DNA check. TRBV1 is a pseudogene. This CDR3 is 14 amino acids long.

This clone appeared a few times. V and J are TRBV7-8 and TRBJ2-7; maybe TRBD1 (5 bases). Deletions cut 1 base from V and 0 bases from J, with 19 bases between. The CDR3 has 18 amino acids. Germline V gene sequence: CDR1 SGHVS, CDR2 FQNEAQ. The CDR3 DNA is TGTGCCAGCAGCTTAGAAGCGATTGGCACAGGTCTCTCCTACGAGCAGTACTTC. As protein: CASSLEAIGTGLSYEQYF.

V gene TRBV5-1 combines with J gene TRBJ2-3, with TRBD2 matching over 10 bases. The length of the CDR3 is 16 residues. Germline-derived CDR1 and CDR2 are SGHRS and YFSETQ. V dropped 2 bases and J dropped 2; count of bases not matched to a gene: 5. CDR3 amino acids: CASSLRLAGATDTQYF. The CDR3 region has the DNA TGCGCCAGCAGCTTACGACTAGCGGGCGCCACAGATACGCAGTATTTT.

This clone was picked up a small number of times. The chain has TRBV6-6 and TRBJ2-1; D might be TRBD1 or TRBD2, each matching 5 bases. The CDR3 is 16 residues long. V lost 7 bases, J lost 2 bases, and 18 bases lay in between. Germline V CDR1 and CDR2: MNHNY, SVGAGI (reference sequence). The CDR3 spells CASTVGGSRAYNEQFF. Here the CDR3 DNA reads TGTGCCAGCACGGTTGGGGGTTCGCGCGCCTACAATGAGCAGTTCTTC.

The rearrangement links TRBV7-2 to TRBJ2-5, with 8 bases fitting TRBD2. Germline-derived CDR1 and CDR2 are SGHTA and FQGNSA. With V trimmed by 4 bases and J by 5 bases, 6 bases remained unmatched. This CDR3 has 14 amino acids. The CDR3 reads CASSSIAGRETQYF. In DNA, the CDR3 is TGTGCCAGCAGCTCCATAGCGGGAAGGGAGACCCAGTACTTC.

This chain uses TRBV10-3 with TRBJ2-2; no definite D call. Trimming took 3 bases from V and 0 from J, leaving 8 bases between them. Germline V gene data show CDR1 as ENHRY and CDR2 as SYGVKD. The CDR3 consists of 15 residues. CDR3 loop: CAISEGIPNTGELFF. Here the CDR3 DNA reads TGTGCCATCAGTGAAGGGATACCGAACACCGGGGAGCTGTTTTTT.